This T cell receptor (beta chain) was recorded in a study of early stage breast cancer tumors. Blood replicates held 0.5 ug DNA, tumor or normal breast approximately 1.5 ug, two each. Sequencing used immunoSEQ multiplex PCR; TCRdb keeps in-frame clones, though not all of them. The table lists 5,000 to 6,500 clones, around 69% of them singletons. Note on this clone: Its antigen remains unknown.

Tissue for this sample was collected 2-4 cm from the breast tumor. The study's findings and limits: Most shared enriched TCRB sequences were commonly generated ones.

Input material: normal breast tissue next to the tumor. This TCR derives from a person between 35 and 49 years old with breast cancer.

CDR3 bases: TGCGCCAGCAACCAGGGGGGGCCCCTGAACACTGAAGCTTTCTTT. Encoded protein: CASNQGGPLNTEAFF. The chain is built from TRBV5-1 and TRBJ1-1; 7 nucleotides line up with TRBD1. With 6 bases clipped from V and 0 bases from J, the junction kept 8 bases outside the gene matches. Germline V CDR1 and CDR2: SGHRS, YFSETQ. This CDR3 has 15 amino acids.